Presented here are 7 T cell receptor beta chains from one specimen sequenced in a study of blood T cell repertoires in COVID-19. This table comes from immunoSEQ multiplex PCR, and its TCRdb copy is limited to in-frame clones, with some not included. Here the sample spans around 88,000 clones, 70% to 90% being singletons. The sequenced material came from peripheral blood. The source is a woman of 80 years or more with acute or convalescent COVID-19.

In this sample, this clone turned up a few times. The gene calls are TRBV30 and TRBJ1-5; TRBD1 is a possible D gene (6 bases). The CDR3 length is 14 residues. Per germline, CDR1 GTSNPN and CDR2 SVGIG (reference sequence). Trimming removed 0 bases at V and 0 bases at J, with 6 bases between. The CDR3 is CAWSVGGSNQPQHF. The CDR3 DNA is TGTGCCTGGAGTGTAGGGGGTAGCAATCAGCCCCAGCATTTT. The full variable domain, completed using reference TRBV30 and TRBJ1-5, is SQTIHQWPATLVQPVGSPLSLECTVEGTSNPNLYWYRQAAGRGLQLLFYSVGIGQISSEVPQNLSASRPQDRQFILSSKKLLLSDSGFYLCAWSVGGSNQPQHFGDGTRLSIL.

This clone was observed a handful of times. This chain joins TRBV24-1 and TRBJ1-5; no reliable D call. CDR3 length: 14 amino acids. Germline V lookup: CDR1 KGHDR, CDR2 SFDVKD. V was trimmed by 7 bases and J by 1 base, leaving 10 bases between them. The CDR3 spells CATRGAGSNQPQHF. DNA of the CDR3: TGTGCCACCAGGGGCGCGGGGAGCAATCAGCCCCAGCATTTT.

The chain is built from TRBV3-1 (or the pseudogene TRBV3-2) and TRBJ1-1; 7 bases line up with TRBD1. The germline CDR1 and CDR2 sequences are LGHDT and YNNKEL (reference sequence). CDR3 size: 17 residues. J gave up 0 bases and V 3 bases, and 10 bases lay outside the gene matches. CDR3 in DNA: TGTGCCAGCAGCCACTTTGGACAGGTAAACATGAACACTGAAGCTTTCTTT. Translation gives CASSHFGQVNMNTEAFF.

V gene TRBV7-6 combines with J gene TRBJ2-7, with D perhaps TRBD1 (5 bases). Trimming removed 0 bases at V and 0 bases at J, with 9 bases between. CDR3 length: 15 amino acids. CDR1 SGHVS and CDR2 FNYEAQ come from the germline V gene. CDR3 bases: TGTGCCAGCAGCTTAGCGAGACAGAACTCCTACGAGCAGTACTTC. It yields the protein CASSLARQNSYEQYF. The full variable domain, with the rest looked up from reference TRBV7-6 and TRBJ2-7, is GAGVSQSPRYKVTKRGQDVALRCDPISGHVSLYWYRQALGQGPEFLTYFNYEAQQDKSGLPNDRFSAERPEGSISTLTIQRTEQRDSAMYRCASSLARQNSYEQYFGPGTRLTVT.

This sequence joins TRBV9 and TRBJ1-6; possible D gene TRBD1, 5 bases. Germline-derived CDR1 and CDR2 are SGDLS and YYNGEE. CDR3 length: 14 residues. The V end was cut by 9 bases, the J end by 5 bases, with 15 bases between. The DNA of the CDR3 is TGTGCCATTGGACATCGAAGGAATAATTCACCCCTCCACTTT. This sequence encodes CAIGHRRNNSPLHF.

The chain recombines TRBV7-5 with TRBJ2-5; the table's TRBD2 call for D was not verified on the DNA. TRBV7-5 is recorded as a pseudogene. The CDR3 contains 16 residues. Here the CDR3 DNA reads TGTGCCAGAAGCTCCCGGGAGCGGGACCTGCAAGAGACCCAGTACTTC. Translation gives CARSSRERDLQETQYF.

This clone was counted a single time. This CDR3 reads CASSPLRGQGAEYGYTF. The CDR3 nucleotides are TGTGCCAGCTCACCACTCCGGGGACAGGGGGCAGAGTATGGCTACACCTTC. V gene TRBV18 combines with J gene TRBJ1-2; 12 bases are a match to TRBD1. CDR1 and CDR2 from the germline V gene are KGHSH and LQKENI. This CDR3 region has 17 residues. The J segment lost 5 bases and the V segment lost 1 base, leaving 8 bases of the junction unmatched.